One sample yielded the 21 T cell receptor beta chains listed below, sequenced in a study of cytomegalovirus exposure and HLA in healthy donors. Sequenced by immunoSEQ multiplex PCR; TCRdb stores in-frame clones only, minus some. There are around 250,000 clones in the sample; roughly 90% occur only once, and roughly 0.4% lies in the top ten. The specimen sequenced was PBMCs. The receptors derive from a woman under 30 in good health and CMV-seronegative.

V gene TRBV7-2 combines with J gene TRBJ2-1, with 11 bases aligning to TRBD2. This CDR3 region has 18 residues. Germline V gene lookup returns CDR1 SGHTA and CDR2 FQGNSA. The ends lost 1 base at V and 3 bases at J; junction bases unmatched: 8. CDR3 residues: CASSLEDSGGAFYNEQFF. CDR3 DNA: TGTGCCAGCAGCTTAGAGGATAGCGGGGGGGCCTTCTACAATGAGCAGTTCTTC. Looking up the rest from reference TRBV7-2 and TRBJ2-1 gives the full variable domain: GAGVSQSPSNKVTEKGKDVELRCDPISGHTALYWYRQSLGQGLEFLIYFQGNSAPDKSGLPSDRFSAERTGGSVSTLTIQRTQQEDSAVYLCASSLEDSGGAFYNEQFFGPGTRLTVL.

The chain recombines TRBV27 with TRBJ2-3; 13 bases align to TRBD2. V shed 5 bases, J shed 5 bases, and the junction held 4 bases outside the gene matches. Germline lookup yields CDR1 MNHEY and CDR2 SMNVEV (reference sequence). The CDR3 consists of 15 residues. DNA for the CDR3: TGTGCCAGCAGTCCACTAGCGGGGGGGCAAGATACGCAGTATTTT. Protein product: CASSPLAGGQDTQYF.

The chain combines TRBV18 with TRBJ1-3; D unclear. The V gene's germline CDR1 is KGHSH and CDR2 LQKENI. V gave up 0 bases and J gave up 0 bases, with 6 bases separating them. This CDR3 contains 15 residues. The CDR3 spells CASSPPANSGNTIYF. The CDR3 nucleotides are TGTGCCAGCTCACCACCGGCAAACTCTGGAAACACCATATATTTT. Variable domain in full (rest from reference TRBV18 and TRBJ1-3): NAGVMQNPRHLVRRRGQEARLRCSPMKGHSHVYWYRQLPEEGLKFMVYLQKENIIDESGMPKERFSAEFPKEGPSILRIQQVVRGDSAAYFCASSPPANSGNTIYFGEGSWLTVV.

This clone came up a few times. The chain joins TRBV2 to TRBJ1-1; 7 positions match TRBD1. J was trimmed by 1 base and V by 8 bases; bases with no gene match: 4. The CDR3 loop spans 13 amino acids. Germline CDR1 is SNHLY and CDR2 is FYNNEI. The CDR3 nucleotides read TGTGCCAGCCATTACAGGGGGAACACTGAAGCTTTCTTT. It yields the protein CASHYRGNTEAFF. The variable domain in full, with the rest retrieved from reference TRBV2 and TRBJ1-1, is EPEVTQTPSHQVTQMGQEVILRCVPISNHLYFYWYRQILGQKVEFLVSFYNNEISEKSEIFDDQFSVERPDGSNFTLKIRSTKLEDSAMYFCASHYRGNTEAFFGQGTRLTVV.

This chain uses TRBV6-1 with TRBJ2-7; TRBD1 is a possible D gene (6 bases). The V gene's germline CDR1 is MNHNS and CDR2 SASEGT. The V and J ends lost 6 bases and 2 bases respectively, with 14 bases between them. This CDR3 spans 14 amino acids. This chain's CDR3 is CASRLGRDTYEQYV. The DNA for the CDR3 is TGTGCCAGCAGATTGGGACGGGACACCTACGAGCAGTACGTC.

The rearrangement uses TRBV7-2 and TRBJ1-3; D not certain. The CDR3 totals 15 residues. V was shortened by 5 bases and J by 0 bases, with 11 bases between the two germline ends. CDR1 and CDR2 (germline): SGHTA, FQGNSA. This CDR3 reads CASSPGPGSGNTIYF. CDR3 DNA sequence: TGTGCCAGCAGCCCCGGTCCGGGCTCTGGAAACACCATATATTTT.

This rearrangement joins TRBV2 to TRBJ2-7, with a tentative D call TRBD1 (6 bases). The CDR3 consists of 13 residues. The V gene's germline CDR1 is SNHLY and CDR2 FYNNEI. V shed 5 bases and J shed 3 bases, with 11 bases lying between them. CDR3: CASSYRDNYEQYV. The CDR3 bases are TGTGCCAGCAGTTACCGGGACAACTACGAGCAGTACGTC.

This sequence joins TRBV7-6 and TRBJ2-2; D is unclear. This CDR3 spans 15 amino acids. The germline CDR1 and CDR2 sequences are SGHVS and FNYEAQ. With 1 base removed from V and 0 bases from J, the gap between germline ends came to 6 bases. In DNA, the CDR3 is TGTGCCAGCAGCTTAGTCTCCGCGAACACCGGGGAGCTGTTTTTT. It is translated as CASSLVSANTGELFF.

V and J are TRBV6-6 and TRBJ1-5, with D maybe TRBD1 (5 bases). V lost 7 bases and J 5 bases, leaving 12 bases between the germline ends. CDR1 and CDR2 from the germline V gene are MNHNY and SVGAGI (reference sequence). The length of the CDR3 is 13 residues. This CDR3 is CASTPRGDQPQHF. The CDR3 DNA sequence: TGTGCCAGCACCCCCCGGGGGGATCAGCCCCAGCATTTT.

As DNA, the CDR3 is TGTGCCAGCAGTTACTTCTACATGGGGGGAACTGGCTACACCTTC. Translating gives CASSYFYMGGTGYTF. The J gene is TRBJ1-2, the V gene TRBV6-5; tentative D call: TRBD1 (5 bases). The germline V gene has CDR1 MNHEY and CDR2 SVGAGI. Trimming took 1 base from V and 7 from J, leaving 16 bases between them. The CDR3 is 15 amino acids.

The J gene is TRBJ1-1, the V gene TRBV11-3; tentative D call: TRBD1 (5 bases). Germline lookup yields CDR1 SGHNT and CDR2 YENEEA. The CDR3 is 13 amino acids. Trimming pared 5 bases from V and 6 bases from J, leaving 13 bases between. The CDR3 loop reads CASSLADSPEAFF. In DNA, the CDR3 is TGTGCCAGCAGCCTAGCTGACAGTCCTGAAGCTTTCTTT.

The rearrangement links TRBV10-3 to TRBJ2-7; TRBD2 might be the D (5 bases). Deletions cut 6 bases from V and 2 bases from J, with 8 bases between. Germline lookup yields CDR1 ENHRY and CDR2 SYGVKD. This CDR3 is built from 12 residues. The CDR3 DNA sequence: TGTGCCATCAGCATCGGGACCTACGAGCAGTACTTC. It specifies CAISIGTYEQYF.

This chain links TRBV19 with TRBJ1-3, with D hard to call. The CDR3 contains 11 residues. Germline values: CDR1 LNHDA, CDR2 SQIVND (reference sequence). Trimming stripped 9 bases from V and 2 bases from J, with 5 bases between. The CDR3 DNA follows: TGTGCCAGCCTCGCTGGAAACACCATATATTTT. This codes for CASLAGNTIYF. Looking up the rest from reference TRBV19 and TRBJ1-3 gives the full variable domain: DGGITQSPKYLFRKEGQNVTLSCEQNLNHDAMYWYRQDPGQGLRLIYYSQIVNDFQKGDIAEGYSVSREKKESFPLTVTSAQKNPTAFYLCASLAGNTIYFGEGSWLTVV.

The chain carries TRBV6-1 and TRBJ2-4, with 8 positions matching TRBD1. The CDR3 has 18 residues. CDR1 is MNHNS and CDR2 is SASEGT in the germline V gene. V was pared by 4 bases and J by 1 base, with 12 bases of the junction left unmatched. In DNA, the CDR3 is TGTGCCAGCAGTGGCGAGCAGGGGGCTGTCTTTGCCAAAAACATTCAGTACTTC. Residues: CASSGEQGAVFAKNIQYF.

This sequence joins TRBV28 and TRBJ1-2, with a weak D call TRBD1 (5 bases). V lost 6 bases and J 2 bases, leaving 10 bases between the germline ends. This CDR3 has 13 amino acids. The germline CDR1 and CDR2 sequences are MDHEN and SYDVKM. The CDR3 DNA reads TGTGCCAGCAGAGCGGGGGGAAACTATGGCTACACCTTC. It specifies CASRAGGNYGYTF.

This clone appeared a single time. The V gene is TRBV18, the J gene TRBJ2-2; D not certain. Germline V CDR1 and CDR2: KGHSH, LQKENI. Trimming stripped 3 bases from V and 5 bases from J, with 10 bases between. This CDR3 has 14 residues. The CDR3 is CASSPRTGTGELFF. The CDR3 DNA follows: TGTGCCAGCTCACCCCGTACCGGGACCGGGGAGCTGTTTTTT.

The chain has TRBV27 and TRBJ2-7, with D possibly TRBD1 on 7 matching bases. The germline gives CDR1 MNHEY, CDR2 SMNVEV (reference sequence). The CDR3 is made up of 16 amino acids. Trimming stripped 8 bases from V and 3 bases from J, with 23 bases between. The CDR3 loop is CASDNRGAGGYYEQYF. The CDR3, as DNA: TGTGCCAGCGACAACCGCGGGGCAGGGGGGTACTACGAGCAGTACTTC.

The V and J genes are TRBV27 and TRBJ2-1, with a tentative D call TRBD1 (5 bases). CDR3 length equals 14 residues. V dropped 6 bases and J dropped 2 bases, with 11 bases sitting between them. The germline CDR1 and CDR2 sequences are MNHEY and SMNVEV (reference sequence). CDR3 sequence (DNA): TGTGCCAGCAGGGGGCTGCCGGCCTACAATGAGCAGTTCTTC. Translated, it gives CASRGLPAYNEQFF.

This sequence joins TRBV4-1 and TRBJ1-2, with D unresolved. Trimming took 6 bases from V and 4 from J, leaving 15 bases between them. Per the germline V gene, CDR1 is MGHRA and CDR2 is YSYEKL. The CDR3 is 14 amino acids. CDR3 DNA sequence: TGCGCCAGCAGTTATTTTGAGGAAGGCTATGGCTACACCTTC. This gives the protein CASSYFEEGYGYTF.

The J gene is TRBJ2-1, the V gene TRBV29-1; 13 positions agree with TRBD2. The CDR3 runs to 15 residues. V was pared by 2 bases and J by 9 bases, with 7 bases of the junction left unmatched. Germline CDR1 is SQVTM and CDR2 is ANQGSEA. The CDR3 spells CSVERPGLAGSEQFF. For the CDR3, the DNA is TGCAGCGTTGAACGACCGGGACTAGCGGGGTCTGAGCAGTTCTTC.

In nucleotides, the CDR3 is TGCGCCAGCAGCCCGGGGACAGGGCGGCCGCCCCTCCACTTT. Its protein product is CASSPGTGRPPLHF. The chain is built from TRBV5-1 and TRBJ1-6, with 9 bases fitting TRBD1. V lost 4 bases, J lost 13 bases, and 9 bases stayed unmatched. The germline gives CDR1 SGHRS, CDR2 YFSETQ. The CDR3 is 14 amino acids.